The 30 T cell receptor beta chains in this list originate from one sample, sequenced in a study of Graves' ophthalmopathy and Graves' hyperthyroidism. Amplification from RNA transcripts yielded the TCR beta CDR3 regions. RT-PCR with HTBI primers came first, then second-round multiplex PCR. TCRdb recomputed calls from the multiplex PCR reads with MiXCR, one row per CDR3 protein. The sample yields 600,000 to 950,000 distinct CDR3 sequences, approximately 40% seen once. The sample consisted of peripheral blood. The receptors shown here come from an adult man with Graves' ophthalmopathy.

The rearrangement links TRBV6-5 to TRBJ1-5; 8 bases map to TRBD1. V gave up 7 bases and J gave up 7 bases; unmatched junction bases: 9. Germline CDR1 MNHEY, CDR2 SVGAGI. CDR3 length equals 14 residues. The chain's CDR3 is CASNQGQGGQPQHF. For the CDR3, the DNA is TGTGCCAGCAACCAAGGACAGGGAGGCCAGCCCCAGCATTTT.

Concerning this clonotype itself: This CDR3 fails to terminate in the conserved phenylalanine or tryptophan, so it likely reflects a read error. It is unclear where the CDR3 begins or ends on the DNA, so no DNA is shown, and the CDR3 is as TCRdb lists it. This sequence joins TRBV10-1 and TRBJ1-5; TRBD1 was called by the table and not checked on the DNA. 11 amino acids form the CDR3, both terminal residues included. Per the germline V gene, CDR1 is WNHNN and CDR2 is SYGVQD (reference sequence). CDR3 residues: CARYPAAVFCV.

The chain combines TRBV12-3 or TRBV12-4 with TRBJ1-2; D uncertain. Trimming cost V 4 bases and J 8 bases, with 14 bases left between them. The CDR3 sequence is 13 residues long. This chain's CDR3 is CASSSEGYWGYTF. The CDR3 region has the DNA TGTGCCAGCAGTTCCGAGGGCTACTGGGGCTACACCTTC.

Many counts were recorded for this clonotype. The chain links TRBV7-8 to TRBJ1-5, with D unclear. Germline CDR1 reads SGHVS; CDR2 reads FQNEAQ. V lost 0 bases to trimming and J lost 3 bases, with 6 bases between them. The CDR3 sequence is 14 residues long. CDR3 nucleotide sequence: TGTGCCAGCAGCTTAGCGTACCCCAATCAGCCCCAGCATTTT. This encodes CASSLAYPNQPQHF.

This chain links TRBV2 with TRBJ2-1; TRBD1 might be the D (5 bases). This CDR3 is built from 16 residues. Germline values: CDR1 SNHLY, CDR2 FYNNEI. Trimming cost V 7 bases and J 0 bases, with 16 bases left between them. The CDR3 loop reads CASTPAQGFSYNEQFF. CDR3 bases: TGTGCCAGCACCCCAGCCCAGGGCTTCTCCTACAATGAGCAGTTCTTC. The whole variable domain, remainder taken from reference TRBV2 and TRBJ2-1, is EPEVTQTPSHQVTQMGQEVILRCVPISNHLYFYWYRQILGQKVEFLVSFYNNEISEKSEIFDDQFSVERPDGSNFTLKIRSTKLEDSAMYFCASTPAQGFSYNEQFFGPGTRLTVL.

The CDR3 DNA reads as TGTGCCTGGAGTGTCGCGGACAGGGGTTCGTACGAGCAGTACTTC. It is translated as CAWSVADRGSYEQYF. This sequence joins TRBV30 and TRBJ2-7; 9 positions match TRBD1. V was pared by 0 bases and J by 4 bases, with 7 bases of the junction left unmatched. There are 15 residues in the CDR3. Germline V gene lookup returns CDR1 GTSNPN and CDR2 SVGIG (reference sequence).

This clonotype appeared many times. This chain joins TRBV7-6 and TRBJ1-2; weak D call: TRBD1 (5 bases). The V end lost 1 base, the J end lost 6 bases, and 9 bases lay between the germline ends. The germline CDR1 and CDR2 sequences are SGHVS and FNYEAQ. The CDR3 spans 13 residues. In nucleotides, the CDR3 is TGTGCCAGCAGCTTAGGACCAGGGAATGGCTACACCTTC. It encodes CASSLGPGNGYTF.

This clonotype was seen only a few times. CDR3 DNA sequence: TGCGCCAGCAGCCAAGATGCGACCGGGGAGCTGTTTTTT. Residues: CASSQDATGELFF. The gene calls are TRBV4-3 and TRBJ2-2, with D unclear. The V end was cut by 0 bases, the J end by 5 bases, with 4 bases between. The CDR3 contains 13 residues. The germline CDR1 and CDR2 sequences are LGHNA and YSLEER.

The chain has TRBV11-2 and TRBJ1-2; D gene unclear. Per germline, CDR1 SGHAT and CDR2 FQNNGV. This CDR3 is built from 15 residues. Trimming removed 5 bases from V and 6 bases from J, with 19 bases in between. The CDR3 here is CASSPTLGSLDGYTF. CDR3 DNA sequence: TGTGCCAGCAGCCCTACCCTGGGGAGCCTTGATGGCTACACCTTC.

The chain couples TRBV20-1 to TRBJ2-6; D remains unclear. The CDR3 extends over 12 amino acids. Germline CDR1 and CDR2: DFQATT and SNEGSKA (reference sequence). Trimming removed 1 base at V and 11 bases at J, with 9 bases between. CDR3 sequence (DNA): TGCAGTGCTAGAGCTCCCGTCGACGTCCTGACTTTC. As protein: CSARAPVDVLTF.

At least ten counts were recorded for this clonotype. The chain combines TRBV2 with TRBJ1-6, with TRBD1 matching 8 bases. In germline, CDR1 is SNHLY, CDR2 FYNNEI. The trim removed 3 bases at V and 13 bases at J, leaving 17 bases unmatched. CDR3 length equals 17 residues. This CDR3 is CASSDRPGQALRSPLHF. As DNA, the CDR3 is TGTGCCAGCAGTGATCGTCCGGGACAGGCCCTTCGTTCGCCCCTCCACTTT. The full variable domain, rest sourced from reference TRBV2 and TRBJ1-6, is EPEVTQTPSHQVTQMGQEVILRCVPISNHLYFYWYRQILGQKVEFLVSFYNNEISEKSEIFDDQFSVERPDGSNFTLKIRSTKLEDSAMYFCASSDRPGQALRSPLHFGNGTRLTVT.

The chain has TRBV25-1 and TRBJ1-5, with D possibly matching TRBD1 (6 bases). This CDR3 is 12 amino acids long. The V end was cut by 8 bases, the J end by 4 bases, with 9 bases between. CDR1 and CDR2 from the germline V gene are MGHDK and SYGVNS. Written as DNA, the CDR3 is TGTGCCAGCGACACAGGGAATCAGCCCCAGCATTTT. It is translated as CASDTGNQPQHF. Filled out from reference TRBV25-1 and TRBJ1-5, the complete variable domain reads EADIYQTPRYLVIGTGKKITLECSQTMGHDKMYWYQQDPGMELHLIHYSYGVNSTEKGDLSSESTVSRIRTEHFPLTLESARPSHTSQYLCASDTGNQPQHFGDGTRLSIL.

Only a few counts were recorded for this clonotype. The gene calls are TRBV12-3 or TRBV12-4 and TRBJ2-7; 10 bases align to TRBD1. The CDR3 has 15 amino acids. V gave up 6 bases and J gave up 3 bases; unmatched junction bases: 8. The CDR3 spells CASRRRQGAFYEQYF. CDR3 sequence (DNA): TGTGCCAGCAGGCGGCGACAGGGGGCGTTCTACGAGCAGTACTTC.

This clonotype was counted many times. V usage is TRBV2 and J usage is TRBJ1-1; the match to TRBD1 covers 8 bases. The CDR3 covers 13 residues. Looked up from germline, CDR1 is SNHLY and CDR2 is FYNNEI. Losses at the gene ends were 6 bases for V and 11 bases for J; bases not matched to a gene: 11. The CDR3 spells CASSRQGFRGAFF. Written as DNA, the CDR3 is TGTGCCAGCAGCAGACAGGGGTTCAGGGGGGCTTTCTTT.

The rearrangement links TRBV5-4 to TRBJ2-7; the match to TRBD2 covers 13 bases. Germline assignment: CDR1 SGHNT and CDR2 YYREEE (reference sequence). Trimming removed 5 bases from V and 6 bases from J; junction bases left unmatched: 11. The CDR3 spans 16 residues. CDR3 in DNA: TGTGCCAGCAGTTGGACTAGCGGGAGAAAATTATCCGAGCAGTACTTC. This sequence encodes CASSWTSGRKLSEQYF.

In its sample, this clonotype was seen once. The chain recombines TRBV10-1 with TRBJ2-6, with D possibly being TRBD2 (5 bases). Deletions cut 4 bases from V and 9 bases from J, with 13 bases between. The germline gives CDR1 WNHNN, CDR2 SYGVQD (reference sequence). The CDR3 is 14 residues long. The CDR3 nucleotides are TGCGCCAGCAGTGTGATGGCACGGGACAACGTCCTGACTTTC. Amino acids: CASSVMARDNVLTF.

The genes are TRBV24-1 and TRBJ1-5, with TRBD1 matching 10 bases. The CDR3 loop spans 15 amino acids. J gave up 5 bases and V 7 bases, and 7 bases lay outside the gene matches. The germline CDR1 and CDR2 sequences are KGHDR and SFDVKD. CDR3 DNA: TGTGCCACCAGAGGGACAGGGACAGGGGATCAGCCCCAGCATTTT. Its protein is CATRGTGTGDQPQHF.

To note about this clonotype: Given the absence of the conserved phenylalanine or tryptophan at the CDR3 end, a read error is likely. The chain is built from TRBV24-1 and TRBJ1-5, with 12 bases aligning to TRBD1. V was pared by 4 bases and J by 7 bases, with 7 bases of the junction left unmatched. Germline assignment: CDR1 KGHDR and CDR2 SFDVKD. This CDR3 is 16 amino acids long. This chain's CDR3 is CATSDPGTGGGQPQHS. DNA of the CDR3: TGTGCCACCAGTGACCCAGGGACAGGGGGCGGACAGCCCCAGCATTCT.

This clonotype was recorded at least ten times. This chain uses TRBV7-9 with TRBJ1-4; 7 bases agree with TRBD1. The CDR3 loop spans 14 amino acids. The ends lost 5 bases at V and 7 bases at J; junction bases unmatched: 7. Looked up from germline, CDR1 is SEHNR and CDR2 is FQNEAQ (reference sequence). DNA of the CDR3: TGTGCCAGCAGCCCGCTGGCAGGGGGTGAAAAACTGTTTTTT. It encodes CASSPLAGGEKLFF.

The table lists this clonotype with a few counts. Sequence at one end of the junction differs from germline and may be a read error. The rearrangement links TRBV10-3 to TRBJ1-2; D remains unclear. The CDR3 covers 14 residues. The germline V gene encodes CDR1 ENHRY and CDR2 SYGVKD. Here the CDR3 reads CASSMNEKTGGYTF. The CDR3, as DNA: TGTGCCAGCAGTATGAACGAAAAGACGGGTGGCTACACCTTC.

As for this clonotype: At one boundary the junction diverges from the germline segment, which might be a read error. This chain uses TRBV9 with TRBJ1-6; no definite D call. Germline CDR1 and CDR2: SGDLS and YYNGEE. This CDR3 has 15 residues. The chain's CDR3 is CASSPPGSANPPLHF. CDR3 sequence (DNA): TGTGCCAGCAGCCCCCCGGGTTCGGCTAATCCACCCCTCCACTTT.

Many counts were recorded for this clonotype. The chain has TRBV12-3 or TRBV12-4 and TRBJ1-2; TRBD1 matches at 10 bases. Losses at the gene ends were 7 bases for V and 4 bases for J; bases not matched to a gene: 9. The CDR3 totals 15 residues. The CDR3 nucleotides read TGTGCCAGCATCTCGACAGGGGGCGTGGGCTATGGCTACACCTTC. Translated: CASISTGGVGYGYTF.

The table lists this clonotype with a few counts. J is TRBJ1-5 and V is TRBV12-3 or TRBV12-4; possibly TRBD1 for D (6 bases). Deletions cut 2 bases from V and 10 bases from J, with 21 bases between. The CDR3 is 16 residues long. CDR3 amino acids: CASSLRGGHLSGPQHF. Written as DNA, the CDR3 is TGTGCCAGCAGTTTAAGAGGGGGACACCTATCCGGACCCCAGCATTTT.

J is TRBJ2-7 and V is TRBV25-1; 7 positions agree with TRBD1. Germline CDR1 MGHDK, CDR2 SYGVNS. This CDR3 region has 13 residues. V was pared by 4 bases and J by 5 bases, with 5 bases of the junction left unmatched. CDR3 DNA sequence: TGTGCCAGCAGTGCCAGGACAGGTCACGAGCAGTACTTC. It encodes CASSARTGHEQYF.

This chain's CDR3 is CSARPTPYEQYF. CDR3 DNA sequence: TGCAGTGCTAGACCGACCCCCTACGAGCAGTACTTC. This chain uses TRBV20-1 with TRBJ2-7; no clear D. Trimming took 2 bases from V and 2 from J, leaving 7 bases between them. The CDR3 contains 12 residues. Germline V gene data show CDR1 as DFQATT and CDR2 as SNEGSKA (reference sequence).

Turning to this clonotype: A read error may be the cause here, since a much bigger clone is one base away. The chain couples TRBV7-9 to TRBJ2-7; 10 bases map to TRBD2. Germline lookup yields CDR1 SEHNR and CDR2 FQNEAQ (reference sequence). The CDR3 length is 15 residues. V was pared by 0 bases and J by 5 bases, with 4 bases of the junction left unmatched. DNA for the CDR3: TGTGCCAGCAGCTTAGCAGCGGGAGGGTCCCACGAGCAGTACTTC. Its protein is CASSLAAGGSHEQYF. Complete variable domain (other parts from reference TRBV7-9 and TRBJ2-7): DTGVSQNPRHKITKRGQNVTFRCDPISEHNRLYWYRQTLGQGPEFLTYFQNEAQLEKSRLLSDRFSAERPKGSFSTLEIQRTEQGDSAMYLCASSLAAGGSHEQYFGPGTRLTVT.

The chain has TRBV15 and TRBJ1-3; 8 bases are shared with TRBD1. Germline CDR1 and CDR2: LNHNV and YYDKDF (reference sequence). The CDR3 contains 17 residues. J was trimmed by 1 base and V by 3 bases; bases with no gene match: 8. This CDR3 is CATSSFPTGVSGNTIYF. DNA for the CDR3: TGTGCCACCAGCAGTTTCCCGACAGGGGTTTCTGGAAACACCATATATTTT.

As for this clonotype: The junction departs from the called germline gene at one end, perhaps through a read error. The chain links TRBV7-9 to TRBJ1-6, with 7 bases identical to TRBD1. Per the germline V gene, CDR1 is SEHNR and CDR2 is FQNEAQ (reference sequence). The CDR3 contains 16 residues. CDR3 bases: TGTGCCAGCAGCTTAATGTTCGGGACAGAAAATTCACCCCCCCACTTT. Translation gives CASSLMFGTENSPPHF.

This clonotype was seen only a few times. The J gene is TRBJ2-5, the V gene TRBV24-1, with 12 nucleotides matching TRBD1. The V segment lost 4 bases and the J segment 3 bases; nucleotides outside the gene matches: 5. The CDR3 extends over 16 amino acids. In germline, CDR1 is KGHDR, CDR2 SFDVKD. DNA for the CDR3: TGTGCCACCAGTGACCCCGGGACAGGGGGCGAAGAGACCCAGTACTTC. It is translated as CATSDPGTGGEETQYF.

The chain joins TRBV9 to TRBJ1-4, with D hard to call. This CDR3 has 14 residues. V lost 5 bases and J lost 3, with 11 bases in between. The V gene's germline CDR1 is SGDLS and CDR2 YYNGEE. This CDR3 reads CASSPSTANEKLFF. The CDR3 nucleotides are TGTGCCAGCAGTCCTTCGACTGCTAATGAAAAACTGTTTTTT.